Reported below is one T cell receptor beta chain. What it recognizes is unknown. This entry comes from a study of cytomegalovirus exposure and HLA in healthy donors. Study context: A previous analysis identified 117 million unique TCR beta sequences derived from about 180 million T cells.

Points from the study as a whole: Roughly uniform depth of sequencing across donors was assumed in presence/absence analyses.

It was with 60 Vbeta and 13 Jbeta primers that the PCR ran. Method: immunoSEQ multiplex PCR; TCRdb's copy keeps in-frame clones and lacks some. The sample data list around 75,000 clones. The material sequenced was PBMCs. The receptor comes from a woman aged 55-70 years in good health and CMV-seronegative.

This chain's CDR3 is CASRTGQGLTLSGANVLTF. For the CDR3, the DNA is TGTGCCAGCAGAACAGGACAGGGCCTAACCCTCTCTGGGGCCAACGTCCTGACTTTC. This chain links TRBV2 with TRBJ2-6; the match to TRBD1 covers 8 bases. The germline V gene has CDR1 SNHLY and CDR2 FYNNEI. This CDR3 is built from 19 residues. V lost 6 bases, J lost 0 bases, and 13 bases stayed unmatched.